Below, 2 T cell receptor beta chains from the same sample are listed, as sequenced in a study of OX40 agonist ivuxolimab in advanced cancers. Some clones are missing from TCRdb's copy, which holds only in-frame ones; the method was immunoSEQ multiplex PCR. The table shows 60,000 to 80,000 clones, with 86% occurring only once. Sample: CD4+ or CD8+ T cells sorted from blood, taken in a trial of the OX40 agonist ivuxolimab. The receptor source for this set is an adult with an advanced solid tumor such as melanoma, head and neck, liver or kidney cancer.

CDR3 protein: CASRRDRGFGYTF. The DNA for the CDR3 is TGTGCCAGCAGGCGGGACAGGGGATTTGGCTACACCTTC. The rearrangement joins TRBV27 to TRBJ1-2, with TRBD1 matching 10 bases. Germline assignment: CDR1 MNHEY and CDR2 SMNVEV (reference sequence). V dropped 6 bases and J dropped 7; count of bases not matched to a gene: 5. CDR3 length: 13 residues.

The chain carries TRBV5-6 and TRBJ2-1; the D is unclear. The CDR3 extends over 14 amino acids. Germline V gene sequence: CDR1 SGHDT, CDR2 YYEEEE. Trimming pared 4 bases from V and 7 bases from J, leaving 15 bases between. In DNA, the CDR3 is TGTGCCAGCAGCCTGGGATCCAAGTGGAATGAGCAGTTCTTC. It codes for CASSLGSKWNEQFF.